What follows are 7 T cell receptor beta chains derived from one specimen sequenced in a study of Graves' ophthalmopathy and Graves' hyperthyroidism. Amplified TCR beta CDR3 regions were obtained using RNA transcripts as template. HTBI primers were employed in first-round RT-PCR, then a second-round multiplex PCR followed. From the multiplex PCR reads, TCRdb called clonotypes with MiXCR, one entry per CDR3 protein. This table has over a million distinct CDR3 sequences, about 35% appearing once. The sequenced sample consisted of peripheral blood or thyroid tissue (not recorded which). Every receptor here comes from an adult man with Graves' hyperthyroidism.

This clonotype was seen many times. The gene calls are TRBV9 and TRBJ2-7, with a tentative D call TRBD2 (7 bases). Germline CDR1 is SGDLS and CDR2 is YYNGEE. Trimming took off 2 bases at V and 2 bases at J, with 11 bases between the two ends. The CDR3 consists of 14 residues. CDR3: CASSVGGPAYEQYF. The CDR3 DNA sequence: TGTGCCAGCAGCGTGGGGGGGCCGGCCTACGAGCAGTACTTC.

Note on this clonotype: It is likely a read error, because the conserved phenylalanine at the end of the CDR3 is missing. The limits of the CDR3 on the DNA are not certain, so only TCRdb's listed CDR3 is given. The chain links TRBV7-9 to TRBJ1-3; TRBD1 is the table's D call and was not checked against the DNA. The CDR3 spans 11 amino acids, including both terminal residues. Per the germline V gene, CDR1 is SEHNR and CDR2 is FQNEAQ (reference sequence). The chain's CDR3 is CASSLAGTGHT.

As regards this clonotype: A single base separates this from a much larger clone, so it may be a read error. The chain couples TRBV6-5 to TRBJ1-6, with D unclear. CDR3 length: 13 residues. CDR1 MNHEY and CDR2 SVGAGI come from the germline V gene. The CDR3 DNA follows: TGTGCCGGCAGTTACTCCCAGAATTCACCCCTCCACTTT. It translates to CAGSYSQNSPLHF.

J is TRBJ1-3 and V is TRBV7-4; 7 positions match TRBD2. The J call could be wrong; TRBJ2-7 is a better fit for the DNA end. Germline values: CDR1 SGHVT, CDR2 SQSDAQ. This CDR3 spans 14 amino acids. For the CDR3, the DNA is TGTGCCAGCAGCATGGGACGGGGGGTCTACGAGCAGTACTTC. Amino acid sequence: CASSMGRGVYEQYF.

The chain joins TRBV5-1 to TRBJ2-2; 8 positions agree with TRBD2. V lost 2 bases to trimming and J lost 3 bases; unmatched junction nucleotides: 3. Germline CDR1 is SGHRS and CDR2 is YFSETQ. This CDR3 comprises 15 residues. CDR3 DNA sequence: TGCGCCAGCAGCTTTACTAGCGGCTACACCGGGGAGCTGTTTTTT. This sequence encodes CASSFTSGYTGELFF.

The V gene is TRBV20-1, the J gene TRBJ2-2; 10 nucleotides agree with TRBD1. CDR1 and CDR2 (germline): DFQATT, SNEGSKA (reference sequence). The length of the CDR3 is 15 residues. V lost 2 bases and J lost 5; bases outside the gene matches: 5. DNA for the CDR3: TGCAGTGCTAGAAAGACAGGGGGCGCAACCGGGGAGCTGTTTTTT. It translates to CSARKTGGATGELFF.

A word on this clonotype: The germline gene is not matched at one end of the junction; a read error may be the cause. This rearrangement joins TRBV7-9 to TRBJ1-1; 10 bases are shared with TRBD1. There are 14 residues in the CDR3. The germline V gene encodes CDR1 SEHNR and CDR2 FQNEAQ (reference sequence). Here the CDR3 reads CASSHGTGASEAFF. CDR3 nucleotide sequence: TGCGCCAGCAGCCATGGGACAGGGGCGTCAGAAGCTTTCTTT.